This TCR beta chain was identified in a study of T cells expressing NK-cell markers. Reprocessing the 5' RACE reads, TCRdb reports a single entry for every CDR3 protein and omits DNA. The table gives about 450,000 distinct CDR3 sequences; the top ten clones make up approximately 6.8% of it. Germline V gives CDR1 SGHNT, CDR2 YYREEE (reference sequence). The CDR3 has 14 amino acids. J is TRBJ1-2 and V is TRBV5-4. This clonotype was sampled from a woman aged 18 to 75 in good health. Sequenced material: blood T cells: a sorted CD56 or NKG2C T cell subset, CD4+ or CD8+ T cells, or bulk PBMC T cells (not recorded which). The CDR3 spells CASTFQGGVYGYTF.